One sample yielded the 14 T cell receptor beta chains listed below, sequenced in a study of cytomegalovirus exposure and HLA in healthy donors. Assay used: immunoSEQ multiplex PCR; TCRdb lists only in-frame clones, some missing. This sample has roughly 270,000 clones, with approximately 88% found just once. The specimen sequenced was PBMCs. The receptors here all came from a woman aged 18-35 years in good health and CMV-seronegative.

As regards this clone: Other DNA sequences within the sample encode an identical CDR3. The chain combines TRBV27 with TRBJ1-2; 9 nucleotides match TRBD1. There are 15 residues in the CDR3. J was trimmed by 5 bases and V by 0 bases; bases with no gene match: 4. Germline V gene data show CDR1 as MNHEY and CDR2 as SMNVEV (reference sequence). CDR3 loop: CASSLSWDRAYGYTF. CDR3 sequence (DNA): TGTGCCAGCAGTTTATCATGGGACAGGGCGTATGGCTACACCTTC.

The genes are TRBV27 and TRBJ1-2; D might be TRBD1 (5 bases). Trimming took off 0 bases at V and 0 bases at J, with 8 bases between the two ends. This CDR3 is built from 15 residues. The germline V gene encodes CDR1 MNHEY and CDR2 SMNVEV (reference sequence). The DNA of the CDR3 is TGTGCCAGCAGTTTATCTCGGGGGGCTAACTATGGCTACACCTTC. Protein sequence: CASSLSRGANYGYTF.

This clone was observed a single time. The genes are TRBV21-1 and TRBJ2-7; the DNA was not used to check the table's D call, TRBD2. TRBV21-1 is an annotated pseudogene. CDR3 length equals 15 residues. The CDR3, as DNA: TGTGCCAGCAGCACGTTCCTAGCGGTCTCCTACGAGCAGTACTTC. It encodes CASSTFLAVSYEQYF.

The rearrangement links TRBV30 to TRBJ2-7; D possibly corresponds to TRBD2 (6 bases). Germline CDR1 and CDR2: GTSNPN and SVGIG (reference sequence). The V and J ends lost 3 bases and 3 bases respectively, with 9 bases between them. The CDR3 loop spans 12 amino acids. The CDR3 nucleotides are TGTGCCTGGAGCTCCGGGGGCTACGAGCAGTACTTC. This translates into CAWSSGGYEQYF.

The chain couples TRBV6-5 to TRBJ2-7; D is perhaps TRBD1 (6 bases). CDR1 and CDR2 (germline): MNHEY, SVGAGI. The CDR3 extends over 15 amino acids. Trimming pared 2 bases from V and 3 bases from J, leaving 14 bases between. The CDR3 loop is CASSYLFTGNYEQYF. CDR3 coding DNA: TGTGCCAGCAGTTACCTTTTTACAGGGAACTACGAGCAGTACTTC.

The V call is TRBV2, the J call TRBJ1-4; no reliable D call. The CDR3 extends over 12 amino acids. The V and J ends lost 7 bases and 7 bases respectively, with 10 bases between them. Germline V gene lookup returns CDR1 SNHLY and CDR2 FYNNEI. The CDR3 DNA reads as TGTGCCAGCACTCGCTACGGTGAAAAACTGTTTTTT. It translates to CASTRYGEKLFF.

The chain joins TRBV5-1 to TRBJ2-1; 10 nucleotides line up with TRBD1. The CDR3 has 15 residues. CDR1 is SGHRS, CDR2 YFSETQ, per germline. The V segment lost 3 bases and the J segment 5 bases; nucleotides outside the gene matches: 5. CDR3 coding DNA: TGCGCCAGCAGCTGGGGGACAGGGGCCAACAATGAGCAGTTCTTC. Its translation: CASSWGTGANNEQFF. Using reference TRBV5-1 and TRBJ2-1 for the parts outside the CDR3, the full variable domain is KAGVTQTPRYLIKTRGQQVTLSCSPISGHRSVSWYQQTPGQGLQFLFEYFSETQRNKGNFPGRFSGRQFSNSRSEMNVSTLELGDSALYLCASSWGTGANNEQFFGPGTRLTVL.

This chain connects TRBV6-5 to TRBJ2-7, with D possibly being TRBD1 (6 bases). The CDR3 has 15 amino acids. Per germline, CDR1 MNHEY and CDR2 SVGAGI. V gave up 6 bases and J gave up 2 bases, with 17 bases separating them. The CDR3 region is CASRSNSGTTYEQYF. CDR3 bases: TGTGCCAGCAGATCAAACTCCGGGACAACCTACGAGCAGTACTTC.

This clone has only a few counts. The rearrangement joins TRBV7-9 to TRBJ1-4; TRBD1 matches 11 bases. CDR1 and CDR2 from the germline V gene are SEHNR and FQNEAQ (reference sequence). J lost 5 bases, V lost 5 bases, and 1 base had no gene match. The CDR3 covers 14 residues. This CDR3 reads CASSRDRGNEKLFF. CDR3 sequence (DNA): TGTGCCAGCAGCCGGGACAGGGGGAATGAAAAACTGTTTTTT.

This clone occurred a few times. Other DNA sequences in the same sample also yield this CDR3. This rearrangement joins TRBV28 to TRBJ1-2; 7 nucleotides align to TRBD1. V dropped 3 bases and J dropped 4; count of bases not matched to a gene: 2. There are 13 residues in the CDR3. From germline, CDR1 is MDHEN and CDR2 SYDVKM. The CDR3 DNA reads as TGTGCCAGCAGTTTGGGGACAGCCTATGGCTACACCTTC. It translates to CASSLGTAYGYTF.

The chain joins TRBV5-1 to TRBJ2-3; maybe TRBD2 (6 bases). Between the trimmed V and J ends, which lost 1 base and 2 bases, there was a span of 11 bases. The germline V gene encodes CDR1 SGHRS and CDR2 YFSETQ. The CDR3 spans 15 residues. CDR3 coding DNA: TGCGCCAGCAGCTTGACTAGCACATTCACAGATACGCAGTATTTT. Encoded protein: CASSLTSTFTDTQYF.

This rearrangement joins TRBV28 to TRBJ2-7; D remains unclear. The V end was cut by 3 bases, the J end by 2 bases, with 8 bases between. CDR3 length: 13 amino acids. Germline loops: CDR1 MDHEN, CDR2 SYDVKM. CDR3 in DNA: TGTGCCAGCAGTTTGAACTCACCCTACGAGCAGTACTTC. This codes for CASSLNSPYEQYF.

This chain connects TRBV5-4 to TRBJ2-7; D possibly corresponds to TRBD2 (6 bases). In germline, CDR1 is SGHNT, CDR2 YYREEE (reference sequence). Trimming took off 1 base at V and 7 bases at J, with 18 bases between the two ends. CDR3 length: 15 residues. The CDR3 sequence: CASSLPPGLTGEQYF. In DNA, the CDR3 is TGTGCCAGCAGCTTGCCGCCGGGACTGACGGGGGAGCAGTACTTC.

This chain links TRBV19 with TRBJ1-3; no clear D. V shed 9 bases and J shed 0 bases, with 9 bases lying between them. CDR3 size: 13 residues. Per the germline V gene, CDR1 is LNHDA and CDR2 is SQIVND (reference sequence). The CDR3 reads CASTRDSGNTIYF. The CDR3 nucleotides are TGTGCCAGCACACGGGACTCTGGAAACACCATATATTTT.